The 27 T cell receptor beta chains below all came from one sample that was sequenced in a study of glioma-infiltrating T cells. Using RNA template, CDR3s of TCR alpha and beta were amplified with iRepertoire arm-PCR. TCRdb re-derived calls from the multiplex PCR reads in MiXCR, one entry per CDR3 protein. The table shows about 190,000 distinct CDR3 sequences, with roughly 32% occurring only once. Sequencing was performed on glioma tissue, nonneoplastic brain tissue, or PBMCs (not recorded which). All receptors come from a human donor with low-grade glioma or glioblastoma, undergoing nonglioma brain surgery, or in good health (not recorded which).

The chain combines TRBV12-5 with TRBJ1-1, with unresolved D. This CDR3 spans 14 amino acids. CDR1 and CDR2 (germline): LGHNT, FRNRAP. The V gene lost 2 bases and the J gene lost 1 base, with 8 bases spanning the gap. CDR3 nucleotides: TGTGCTAGTGGTTTGCTAGACAAGAACACTGAAGCTTTCTTT. This translates into CASGLLDKNTEAFF.

The table lists this clonotype with many counts. J is TRBJ1-5 and V is TRBV6-2 or TRBV6-3; TRBD1 matches at 7 bases. Germline-derived CDR1 and CDR2 are MNHEY and SVGEGT. CDR3 size: 15 residues. V shed 2 bases, J shed 4 bases, and the junction held 5 bases outside the gene matches. The CDR3 reads CASSYPHRGNQPQHF. CDR3 nucleotides: TGTGCCAGCAGTTACCCCCACAGGGGAAATCAGCCCCAGCATTTT.

There are many counts of this clonotype. The V gene is TRBV7-2, the J gene TRBJ2-3; D remains ambiguous. V lost 7 bases and J 4 bases, leaving 9 bases between the germline ends. Germline values: CDR1 SGHTA, CDR2 FQGNSA. CDR3 length: 12 amino acids. CDR3 DNA: TGTGCCAGCAACCATGGTGCAGATACGCAGTATTTT. The encoded protein is CASNHGADTQYF.

This rearrangement joins TRBV6-1 to TRBJ2-1; 7 nucleotides line up with TRBD1. The CDR3 extends over 16 amino acids. The germline V gene has CDR1 MNHNS and CDR2 SASEGT. J was trimmed by 4 bases and V by 5 bases; bases with no gene match: 11. CDR3 protein: CASSSAVTGIYNEQFF. In DNA form, the CDR3 reads TGTGCCAGCAGTTCCGCCGTGACAGGGATTTACAATGAGCAGTTCTTC.

This clonotype was recorded a few times. The chain couples TRBV9 to TRBJ2-3, with a tentative D call TRBD2 (6 bases). V lost 0 bases, J lost 6 bases, and 14 bases lay in between. This CDR3 has 15 residues. CDR1 and CDR2 (germline): SGDLS, YYNGEE. CDR3 in DNA: TGTGCCAGCAGCGTAGTTGGAGGGGCCCGGGATACGCAGTATTTT. It codes for CASSVVGGARDTQYF.

This clonotype was seen ten or more times. The chain couples TRBV7-2 to TRBJ2-1, with 12 bases fitting TRBD2. The CDR3 is 18 amino acids. Trimming cost V 5 bases and J 2 bases; bases outside gene matches: 10. In germline, CDR1 is SGHTA, CDR2 FQGNSA. The DNA of the CDR3 is TGTGCCAGCAGCCAAGGACTAGCGGGAAAACAGGCCTACAATGAGCAGTTCTTC. Residues: CASSQGLAGKQAYNEQFF.

This chain joins TRBV12-3 or TRBV12-4 and TRBJ2-1; tentatively, D is TRBD1 (5 bases). With 7 bases removed from V and 13 bases from J, the gap between germline ends came to 20 bases. This CDR3 region has 13 residues. In nucleotides, the CDR3 is TGTGCCAGCAAAAAAGTAGAACAGGAGACACAGTTCTTC. Its translation is CASKKVEQETQFF.

Remarks on this clonotype: A much bigger clone sits one base away, suggesting this may be a read error. This rearrangement joins TRBV18 to TRBJ2-3, with 9 bases lining up with TRBD1. Germline V gene data show CDR1 as KGHSH and CDR2 as LQKENI. The CDR3 extends over 15 amino acids. CDR3 coding DNA: TGTGCCACCTCAGATACCGGGACAGGGATAGATACGAAGTATTTT. Translating it yields CATSDTGTGIDTKYF.

Details on this clonotype: The germline gene is not matched at one end of the junction; a read error may be the cause. The chain employs TRBV29-1 and TRBJ2-5; 9 bases align to TRBD2. The germline CDR1 and CDR2 sequences are SQVTM and ANQGSEA. The CDR3 is made up of 13 amino acids. In DNA, the CDR3 is TGCAGCGTTCCTAGCGGGAATCTAGAGGCCCAGTACTTC. This sequence encodes CSVPSGNLEAQYF.

V and J are TRBV4-1 and TRBJ1-1, with 9 bases matching TRBD1. The CDR3 runs to 15 residues. Germline-derived CDR1 and CDR2 are MGHRA and YSYEKL. With V trimmed by 4 bases and J by 7 bases, 10 bases remained unmatched. CDR3 DNA sequence: TGCGCCAGCAGCCTTCGGACAGGGGAGAGAGATGAAGCTTTCTTT. Translation gives CASSLRTGERDEAFF.

This clonotype was recorded at least ten times. The chain combines TRBV5-1 with TRBJ1-1; no clear D gene. CDR3 length: 15 residues. The V gene's germline CDR1 is SGHRS and CDR2 YFSETQ. Trimming shortened V by 3 bases and J by 4 bases, and 16 bases separated the two germline ends. The CDR3 sequence: CASSSVDLLSTEAFF. Here the CDR3 DNA reads TGCGCCAGCAGCTCGGTCGACCTCCTGAGCACTGAAGCTTTCTTT.

At least ten counts were recorded for this clonotype. The V and J genes are TRBV20-1 and TRBJ2-1; 12 bases map to TRBD2. J gave up 7 bases and V 0 bases, and 4 bases lay outside the gene matches. The CDR3 is made up of 15 amino acids. Germline CDR1 DFQATT, CDR2 SNEGSKA (reference sequence). The CDR3 nucleotides read TGCAGTGCTAGAGATCAAACTAGCGGGAGGAATGAGCAGTTCTTC. The encoded protein is CSARDQTSGRNEQFF.

The J gene is TRBJ1-5, the V gene TRBV19, with a weak D call TRBD1 (5 bases). The CDR3 is made up of 18 amino acids. The germline CDR1 and CDR2 sequences are LNHDA and SQIVND (reference sequence). Trimming left V 0 bases short and J 0 bases short, with 15 bases between. The CDR3 region has the DNA TGTGCCAGTAGTATAGAGGGATGGTCCGACAGTAGCAATCAGCCCCAGCATTTT. Protein product: CASSIEGWSDSSNQPQHF.

About this clonotype itself: Likely a read error: the CDR3 ends without its conserved phenylalanine or tryptophan. The chain has TRBV6-1 and TRBJ2-5; tentatively, D is TRBD2 (6 bases). V was pared by 6 bases and J by 5 bases, with 19 bases between. Per the germline V gene, CDR1 is MNHNS and CDR2 is SASEGT. The CDR3 is 15 residues long. The CDR3 DNA is TGTGCCAGCAGCCCTATGCAGGGAGGCTTGGAGACCCAGTACCTC. This gives the protein CASSPMQGGLETQYL.

This clonotype showed up many times. The chain employs TRBV4-3 and TRBJ2-5; D unresolved. V was pared by 0 bases and J by 2 bases, with 7 bases between. The CDR3 spans 14 residues. Germline CDR1 reads LGHNA; CDR2 reads YSLEER. The CDR3 bases are TGCGCCAGCAGCCAAGATGTCAGACAAGAGACCCAGTACTTC. This gives the protein CASSQDVRQETQYF.

Comments on this clonotype: A much larger clone differs from this one at a single base, so this may be a read error. The CDR3 protein is CASSSGTGSYNEEFF. CDR3 in DNA: TGTGCCAGCAGCTCAGGGACGGGCTCCTACAATGAGGAGTTCTTC. The chain combines TRBV5-4 with TRBJ2-1, with D perhaps TRBD1 or TRBD2 (5 bases each). The CDR3 runs 15 residues. Germline loops: CDR1 SGHNT, CDR2 YYREEE (reference sequence).

This clonotype has just a few counts. V and J are TRBV4-1 and TRBJ2-2, with D hard to call. Germline lookup yields CDR1 MGHRA and CDR2 YSYEKL. The CDR3 spans 14 residues. The V end lost 1 base, the J end lost 4 bases, and 7 bases lay between the germline ends. In DNA form, the CDR3 reads TGCGCCAGCAGCCAAGTAACTCGCACCGGGGAGCTGTTTTTT. It encodes CASSQVTRTGELFF.

This clonotype was observed many times. V and J are TRBV6-2 or TRBV6-3 and TRBJ2-1; 11 positions agree with TRBD1. Unmatched junction bases numbered 8, after V lost 4 bases and J lost 9 bases. Germline V gene data show CDR1 as MNHEY and CDR2 as SVGEGT. The CDR3 is made up of 15 amino acids. The CDR3 DNA is TGTGCCAGCAGTTGGGGACAGGGGGTTCTGGGTGAGCAGTTCTTC. Translating it yields CASSWGQGVLGEQFF.

A word on this clonotype: A much larger clone lies a single base off, so this may be a read error. CDR3 protein: CSARIGELLGAFF. CDR3 DNA: TGCAGTGCTAGAATCGGGGAGCTCCTGGGAGCTTTCTTT. The V gene is TRBV20-1, the J gene TRBJ1-1; no clear D gene. Trimming left V 2 bases short and J 10 bases short, with 17 bases between. The CDR3 has 13 amino acids. The germline CDR1 and CDR2 sequences are DFQATT and SNEGSKA (reference sequence).

This clonotype was observed a few times. The chain couples TRBV4-2 to TRBJ1-3; D is unresolved. The germline V and J ends were trimmed by 0 bases and 0 bases, with 9 bases remaining between them. Germline V gene data show CDR1 as LGHNA and CDR2 as YNFKEQ. The CDR3 covers 16 residues. The CDR3 loop reads CASSQDLRNSGNTIYF. DNA for the CDR3: TGTGCCAGCAGCCAAGATTTAAGAAACTCTGGAAACACCATATATTTT.

The genes are TRBV12-3 or TRBV12-4 and TRBJ1-2; a possible D gene is TRBD1 (5 bases). The CDR3 has 14 residues. The V gene lost 7 bases and the J gene lost 1 base, with 13 bases spanning the gap. CDR3 DNA sequence: TGTGCCAGCACCGTTGGGGCGGATAACTATGGCTACACCTTC. Translating it yields CASTVGADNYGYTF.

The chain couples TRBV25-1 to TRBJ2-7; D remains ambiguous. The CDR3 consists of 13 residues. Between the trimmed V and J ends, which lost 2 bases and 4 bases, there was a span of 9 bases. The germline gives CDR1 MGHDK, CDR2 SYGVNS. The CDR3 here is CASSERTGYEQYF. Written as DNA, the CDR3 is TGTGCCAGCAGTGAAAGAACCGGGTACGAGCAGTACTTC.

This clonotype was recorded a few times. The chain has TRBV18 and TRBJ1-3, with a tentative D call TRBD1 (5 bases). The germline CDR1 and CDR2 sequences are KGHSH and LQKENI. V was trimmed by 6 bases and J by 4 bases, leaving 16 bases between them. The CDR3 is 15 residues long. CDR3 in DNA: TGTGCCAGCTCGACCGGGGCAAGCCCGGGAAACACCATATATTTT. Its translation: CASSTGASPGNTIYF.

The chain employs TRBV19 and TRBJ2-2; D is tentatively TRBD1 or TRBD2 (5 bases each). Germline V gene data show CDR1 as LNHDA and CDR2 as SQIVND (reference sequence). V was shortened by 3 bases and J by 5 bases, with 13 bases between the two germline ends. CDR3 length: 15 residues. CDR3 nucleotide sequence: TGTGCCAGTAGTATTGGTGGGGACGAAACCGGGGAGCTGTTTTTT. It encodes CASSIGGDETGELFF.

This clonotype came up many times. This chain uses TRBV20-1 with TRBJ2-1; 7 nucleotides align to TRBD2. V shed 3 bases, J shed 4 bases, and the junction held 12 bases outside the gene matches. CDR3 length: 16 residues. Germline CDR1 DFQATT, CDR2 SNEGSKA (reference sequence). The DNA of the CDR3 is TGCAGTGCTAGGGCGGACCCTAGGGAGGGTTACAATGAGCAGTTCTTC. This codes for CSARADPREGYNEQFF.

V usage is TRBV19 and J usage is TRBJ2-7, with a tentative D call TRBD2 (5 bases). The better agreement between TRBJ2-1 and the DNA end casts doubt on the J call. CDR1 is LNHDA and CDR2 is SQIVND in the germline V gene (reference sequence). The CDR3 consists of 15 residues. In nucleotides, the CDR3 is TGTGCCAGTAGTATTCGGGCCCGGGAATCCTACGAGCAGTTCTTC. Protein product: CASSIRARESYEQFF.

A note on this clonotype: A much larger clone is a single base away; this may be a read error. This sequence joins TRBV6-6 and TRBJ2-7, with TRBD1 matching 10 bases. This CDR3 comprises 20 residues. V dropped 2 bases and J dropped 5; count of bases not matched to a gene: 21. From germline, CDR1 is MNHNY and CDR2 SVGAGI (reference sequence). CDR3: CASSYGTIPGQGLIVHEQYF. For the CDR3, the DNA is TGTGCCAGCAGTTACGGCACCATTCCGGGACAGGGGCTAATAGTACACGAGCAGTACTTC.